This T cell receptor (beta chain) was retrieved from a study of HIV-infected patients and healthy controls. Roughly three months, about 14 weeks, into antiretroviral therapy, follow-up blood was collected. Whole blood was used without fractionation, so all unsorted peripheral T cells were included. This CDR3 has 13 residues. The V end was cut by 3 bases, the J end by 5 bases, with 11 bases between. Germline V lookup: CDR1 SEHNR, CDR2 FQNEAQ (reference sequence). This clonotype is medium-sized. Alpha and beta constant-region primers primed reverse transcription of approximately 500 ng RNA. Using multiplexing indices, alpha and beta chain libraries were generated apart by chain-specific third strand synthesis. TCRdb redid the calling of the 5' RACE reads with MiXCR, one entry per CDR3 protein. The sample has approximately 5,000 distinct CDR3 sequences; around 5.5% are singletons.

Sequencing was performed on blood, taken during antiretroviral therapy. This TCR came from an adult with HIV infection. The chain recombines TRBV7-9 with TRBJ2-7; the D gene is possibly TRBD2 (5 bases). This chain's CDR3 is CASSFLAANEQYF. As DNA, the CDR3 is TGTGCCAGCAGCTTCCTAGCAGCTAACGAGCAGTACTTC. The full variable domain, completed using reference TRBV7-9 and TRBJ2-7, is DTGVSQNPRHKITKRGQNVTFRCDPISEHNRLYWYRQTLGQGPEFLTYFQNEAQLEKSRLLSDRFSAERPKGSFSTLEIQRTEQGDSAMYLCASSFLAANEQYFGPGTRLTVT.